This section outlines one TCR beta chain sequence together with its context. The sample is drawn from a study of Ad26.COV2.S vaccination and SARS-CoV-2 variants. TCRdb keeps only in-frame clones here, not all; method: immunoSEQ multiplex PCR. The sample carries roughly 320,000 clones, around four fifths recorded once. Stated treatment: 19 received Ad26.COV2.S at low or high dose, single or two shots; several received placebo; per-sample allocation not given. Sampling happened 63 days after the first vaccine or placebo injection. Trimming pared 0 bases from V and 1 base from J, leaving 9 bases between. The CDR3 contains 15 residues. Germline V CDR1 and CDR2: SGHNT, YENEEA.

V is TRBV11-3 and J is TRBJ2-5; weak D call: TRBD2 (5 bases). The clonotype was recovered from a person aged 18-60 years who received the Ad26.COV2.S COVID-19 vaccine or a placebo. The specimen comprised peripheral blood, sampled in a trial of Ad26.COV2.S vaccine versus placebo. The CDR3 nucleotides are TGTGCCAGCAGCTTAGATCTCGGGGTCCAAGAGACCCAGTACTTC. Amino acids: CASSLDLGVQETQYF.